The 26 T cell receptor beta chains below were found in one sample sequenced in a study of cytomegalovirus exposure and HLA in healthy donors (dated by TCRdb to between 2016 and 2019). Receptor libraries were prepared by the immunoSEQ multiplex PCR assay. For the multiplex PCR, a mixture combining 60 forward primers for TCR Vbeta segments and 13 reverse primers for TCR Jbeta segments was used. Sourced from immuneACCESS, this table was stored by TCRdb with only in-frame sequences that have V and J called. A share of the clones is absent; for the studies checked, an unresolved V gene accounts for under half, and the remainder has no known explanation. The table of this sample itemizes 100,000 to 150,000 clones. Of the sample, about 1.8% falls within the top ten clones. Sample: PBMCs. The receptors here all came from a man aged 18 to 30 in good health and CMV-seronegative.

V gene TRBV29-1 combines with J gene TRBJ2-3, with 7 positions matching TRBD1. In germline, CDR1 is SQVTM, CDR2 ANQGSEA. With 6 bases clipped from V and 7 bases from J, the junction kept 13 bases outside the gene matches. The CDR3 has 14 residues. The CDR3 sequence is CSVVGQWGSNTQYF. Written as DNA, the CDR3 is TGCAGCGTGGTGGGACAGTGGGGTTCCAATACGCAGTATTTT.

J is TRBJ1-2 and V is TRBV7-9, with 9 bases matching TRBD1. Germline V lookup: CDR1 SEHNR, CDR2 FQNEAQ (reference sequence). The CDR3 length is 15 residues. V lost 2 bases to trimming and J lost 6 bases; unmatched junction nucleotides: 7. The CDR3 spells CASSLPQGQGHGYTF. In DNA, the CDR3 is TGTGCCAGCAGCTTACCCCAAGGACAGGGGCATGGCTACACCTTC.

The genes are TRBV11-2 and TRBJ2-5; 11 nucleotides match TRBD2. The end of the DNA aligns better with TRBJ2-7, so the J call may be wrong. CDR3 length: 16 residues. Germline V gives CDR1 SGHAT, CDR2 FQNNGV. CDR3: CASSLRIAGGSYEQYF. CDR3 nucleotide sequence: TGTGCCAGCAGCTTACGGATAGCGGGAGGGTCCTACGAGCAGTACTTC.

CDR3 sequence: CAISERLAVSTDTQYF. The CDR3 DNA sequence: TGTGCCATCAGTGAGCGCCTAGCGGTTAGCACAGATACGCAGTATTTT. The chain joins TRBV10-3 to TRBJ2-3, with 7 bases aligning to TRBD2. CDR1 and CDR2 (germline): ENHRY, SYGVKD. The length of the CDR3 is 16 residues. Unmatched junction bases numbered 5, after V lost 2 bases and J lost 0 bases.

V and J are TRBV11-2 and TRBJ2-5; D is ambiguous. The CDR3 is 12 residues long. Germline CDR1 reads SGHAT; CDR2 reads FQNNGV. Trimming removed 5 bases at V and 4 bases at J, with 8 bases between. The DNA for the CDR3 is TGTGCCAGCAGCCCATCGGGAGAGACCCAGTACTTC. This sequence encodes CASSPSGETQYF.

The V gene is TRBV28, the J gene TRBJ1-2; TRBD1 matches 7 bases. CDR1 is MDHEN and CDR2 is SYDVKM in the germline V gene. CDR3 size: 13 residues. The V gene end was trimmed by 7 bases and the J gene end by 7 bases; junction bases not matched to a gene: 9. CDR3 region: CASKMRGRRGYTF. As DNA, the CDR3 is TGTGCCAGCAAAATGAGGGGGCGCCGTGGCTACACCTTC.

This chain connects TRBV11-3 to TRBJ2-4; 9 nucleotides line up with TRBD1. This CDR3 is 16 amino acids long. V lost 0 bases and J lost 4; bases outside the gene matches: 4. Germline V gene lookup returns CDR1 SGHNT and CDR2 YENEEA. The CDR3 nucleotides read TGTGCCAGCAGCTTAGAGGTGGGGACAGGGAAAAACATTCAGTACTTC. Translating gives CASSLEVGTGKNIQYF.

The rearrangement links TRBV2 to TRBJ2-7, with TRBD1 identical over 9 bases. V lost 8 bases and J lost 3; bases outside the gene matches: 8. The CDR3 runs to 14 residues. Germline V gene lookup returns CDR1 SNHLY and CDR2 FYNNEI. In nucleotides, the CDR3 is TGTGCCAGCCTCGAGGGGACAGGGAACTACGAGCAGTACTTC. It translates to CASLEGTGNYEQYF.

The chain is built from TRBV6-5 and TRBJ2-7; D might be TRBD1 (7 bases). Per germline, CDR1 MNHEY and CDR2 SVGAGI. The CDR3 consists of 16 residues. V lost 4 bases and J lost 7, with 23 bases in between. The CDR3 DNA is TGTGCCAGCAGTTCGATCGTATTCAGGGGGGTAGTGGAGCAGTACTTC. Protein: CASSSIVFRGVVEQYF.

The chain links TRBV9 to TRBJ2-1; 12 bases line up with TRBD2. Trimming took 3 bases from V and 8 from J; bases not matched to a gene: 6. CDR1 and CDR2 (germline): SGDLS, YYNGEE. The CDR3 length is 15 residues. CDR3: CASSASGGALHEQFF. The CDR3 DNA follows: TGTGCCAGCAGCGCTAGCGGGGGGGCCCTCCATGAGCAGTTCTTC.

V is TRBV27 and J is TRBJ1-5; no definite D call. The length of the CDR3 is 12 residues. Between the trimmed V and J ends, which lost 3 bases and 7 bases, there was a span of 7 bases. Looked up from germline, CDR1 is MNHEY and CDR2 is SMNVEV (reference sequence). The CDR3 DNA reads TGTGCCAGCAGTTTTGTCTTCCAGCCCCAGCATTTT. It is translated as CASSFVFQPQHF.

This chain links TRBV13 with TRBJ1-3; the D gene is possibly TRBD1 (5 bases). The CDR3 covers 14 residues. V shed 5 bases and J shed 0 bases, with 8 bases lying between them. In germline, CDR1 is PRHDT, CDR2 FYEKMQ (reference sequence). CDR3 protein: CASSLDSSGNTIYF. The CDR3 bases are TGTGCCAGCAGCCTTGACAGCTCTGGAAACACCATATATTTT.

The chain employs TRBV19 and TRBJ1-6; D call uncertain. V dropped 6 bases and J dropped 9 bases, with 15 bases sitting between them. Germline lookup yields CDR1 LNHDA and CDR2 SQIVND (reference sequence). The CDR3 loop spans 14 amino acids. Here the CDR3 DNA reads TGTGCCAGTAGCCCAACCCTCGGGATTTCACCCCTCCACTTT. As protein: CASSPTLGISPLHF. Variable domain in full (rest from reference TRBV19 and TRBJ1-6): DGGITQSPKYLFRKEGQNVTLSCEQNLNHDAMYWYRQDPGQGLRLIYYSQIVNDFQKGDIAEGYSVSREKKESFPLTVTSAQKNPTAFYLCASSPTLGISPLHFGNGTRLTVT.

DNA of the CDR3: TGTGCCAGCAGTTTTAGCGGCTCCTACGAGCAGTACTTC. This translates into CASSFSGSYEQYF. The chain is built from TRBV25-1 and TRBJ2-7; maybe TRBD2 (6 bases). Germline loops: CDR1 MGHDK, CDR2 SYGVNS. The V end lost 5 bases, the J end lost 0 bases, and 8 bases lay between the germline ends. This CDR3 comprises 13 residues.

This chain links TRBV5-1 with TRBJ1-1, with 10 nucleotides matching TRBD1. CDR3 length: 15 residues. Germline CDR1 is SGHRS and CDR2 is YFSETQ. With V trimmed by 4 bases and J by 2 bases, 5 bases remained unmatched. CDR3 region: CASSPWTGGNTEAFF. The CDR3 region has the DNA TGCGCCAGCAGCCCGTGGACAGGGGGAAACACTGAAGCTTTCTTT.

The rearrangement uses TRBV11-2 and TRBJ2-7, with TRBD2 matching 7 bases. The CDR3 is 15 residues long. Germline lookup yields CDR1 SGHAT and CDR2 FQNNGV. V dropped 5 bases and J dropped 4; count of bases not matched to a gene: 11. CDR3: CASSLGGGRAYEQYF. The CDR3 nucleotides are TGTGCCAGCAGCCTGGGGGGGGGTCGGGCATACGAGCAGTACTTC.

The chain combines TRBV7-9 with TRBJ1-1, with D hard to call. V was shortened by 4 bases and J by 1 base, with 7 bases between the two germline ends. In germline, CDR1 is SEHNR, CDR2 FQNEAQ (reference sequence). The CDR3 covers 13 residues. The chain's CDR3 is CASSSVPNTEAFF. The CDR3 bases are TGTGCCAGCAGCTCAGTTCCGAACACTGAAGCTTTCTTT.

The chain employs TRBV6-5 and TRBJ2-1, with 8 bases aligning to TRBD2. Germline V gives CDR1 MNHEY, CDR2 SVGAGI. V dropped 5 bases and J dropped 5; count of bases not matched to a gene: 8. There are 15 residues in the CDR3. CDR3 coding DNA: TGTGCCAGCAGTCCCCGGGAGGGGCGAAACAATGAGCAGTTCTTC. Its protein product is CASSPREGRNNEQFF.

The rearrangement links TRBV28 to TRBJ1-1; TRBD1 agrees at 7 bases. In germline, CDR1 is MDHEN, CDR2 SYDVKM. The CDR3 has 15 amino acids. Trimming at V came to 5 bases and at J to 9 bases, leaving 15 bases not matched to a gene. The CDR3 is CASSPRGAVRGKAFF. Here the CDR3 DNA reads TGTGCCAGCAGTCCCAGGGGGGCGGTAAGAGGCAAAGCTTTCTTT.

The CDR3 DNA sequence: TGTGCCAGCAGCTTGGACAGCCAAGCTTTCTTT. Protein: CASSLDSQAFF. V is TRBV5-5 and J is TRBJ1-1; the D is unclear. Germline V gene data show CDR1 as SGHKS and CDR2 as YYEKEE (reference sequence). Between the trimmed V and J ends, which lost 0 bases and 9 bases, there was a span of 6 bases. The CDR3 has 11 amino acids. The variable domain in full, with the rest retrieved from reference TRBV5-5 and TRBJ1-1, is DAGVTQSPTHLIKTRGQQVTLRCSPISGHKSVSWYQQVLGQGPQFIFQYYEKEERGRGNFPDRFSARQFPNYSSELNVNALLLGDSALYLCASSLDSQAFFGQGTRLTVV.

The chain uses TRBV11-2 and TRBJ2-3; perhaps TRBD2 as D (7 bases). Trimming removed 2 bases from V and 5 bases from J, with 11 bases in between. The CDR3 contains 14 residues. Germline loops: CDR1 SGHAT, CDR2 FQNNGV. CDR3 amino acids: CASSLRGGVDTQYF. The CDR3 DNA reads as TGTGCCAGCAGCTTACGAGGGGGGGTAGATACGCAGTATTTT.

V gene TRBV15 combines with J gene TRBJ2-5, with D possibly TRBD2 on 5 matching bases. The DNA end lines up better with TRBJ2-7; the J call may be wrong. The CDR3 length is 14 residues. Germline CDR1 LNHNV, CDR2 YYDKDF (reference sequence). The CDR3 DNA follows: TGTGCCACCATGGCAGGAGGTCAGGCCTACGAGCAGTACTTC. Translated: CATMAGGQAYEQYF.

The CDR3 DNA reads TGTGCCAGCAGCAGTCGGAGGAACACTGAAGCTTTCTTT. This encodes CASSSRRNTEAFF. This chain links TRBV28 with TRBJ1-1; D is ambiguous. Looked up from germline, CDR1 is MDHEN and CDR2 is SYDVKM. Trimming removed 6 bases at V and 1 base at J, with 9 bases between. CDR3 size: 13 residues.

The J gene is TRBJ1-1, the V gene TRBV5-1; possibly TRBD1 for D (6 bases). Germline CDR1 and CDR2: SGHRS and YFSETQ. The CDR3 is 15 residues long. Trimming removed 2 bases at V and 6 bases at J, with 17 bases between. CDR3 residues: CASSLGTGRVAEAFF. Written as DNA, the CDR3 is TGCGCCAGCAGCTTAGGAACAGGGCGTGTGGCTGAAGCTTTCTTT.

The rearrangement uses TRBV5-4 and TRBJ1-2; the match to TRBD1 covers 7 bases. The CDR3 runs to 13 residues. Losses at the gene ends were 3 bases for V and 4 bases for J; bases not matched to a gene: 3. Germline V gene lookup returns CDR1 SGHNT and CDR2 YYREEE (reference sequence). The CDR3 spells CASSSTGAYGYTF. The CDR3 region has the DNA TGTGCCAGCAGCTCAACAGGGGCCTATGGCTACACCTTC.

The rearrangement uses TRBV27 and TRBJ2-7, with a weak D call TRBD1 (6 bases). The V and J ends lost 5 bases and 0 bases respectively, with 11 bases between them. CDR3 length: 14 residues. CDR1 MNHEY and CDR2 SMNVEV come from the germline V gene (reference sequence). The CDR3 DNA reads TGTGCCAGCAGTATTGGACAGTTCTCCTACGAGCAGTACTTC. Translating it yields CASSIGQFSYEQYF.